Presented here are 5 T cell receptor beta chains from one specimen sequenced in a study of quantifying T cell responses using KT2 cells. Overall study context: RNA was reverse transcribed with TCR alpha and beta constant-region primers.

Each cDNA got a UMI-containing oligo ligated at its 3' end. First-round PCR used three to four cycles and beta primers RC1.1 and RC1.2 covering TRBC1 and TRBC2. TCRdb ran MiXCR on the UMI-ligation and nested PCR reads and lists one entry per CDR3 protein. The data hold fewer than 40,000 distinct CDR3 sequences, with 7.3% observed a single time. Sequencing was carried out using PBMCs spiked with cells of the T cell clone KT2. These receptors all stem from a human donor.

This clonotype was detected many times. V usage is TRBV20-1 and J usage is TRBJ1-5, with D perhaps matching TRBD1 (5 bases). Germline CDR1 and CDR2: DFQATT and SNEGSKA (reference sequence). V dropped 3 bases and J dropped 1 base, with 13 bases sitting between them. CDR3 length: 15 amino acids. The CDR3, as DNA: TGCAGTGCTAGTGAGCCGCAGGGCAGCAATCAGCCCCAGCATTTT. This codes for CSASEPQGSNQPQHF.

This clonotype was seen repeatedly, ten times or more. The chain uses TRBV10-1 and TRBJ1-5; 9 nucleotides match TRBD1. The J segment lost 5 bases and the V segment lost 7 bases, leaving 12 bases of the junction unmatched. Germline V lookup: CDR1 WNHNN, CDR2 SYGVQD (reference sequence). CDR3 length equals 16 residues. For the CDR3, the DNA is TGCGCCAGCACCCCGGACCGGGACAGGGACTATCAGCCCCAGCATTTT. It encodes CASTPDRDRDYQPQHF.

This clonotype was counted only a few times. V usage is TRBV12-3 or TRBV12-4 and J usage is TRBJ2-7; D is uncertain. The CDR3 loop spans 14 amino acids. Trimming stripped 3 bases from V and 3 bases from J, with 12 bases between. CDR3 sequence reads: CASSFGQLNYEQYF. Here the CDR3 DNA reads TGTGCCAGCAGTTTCGGCCAGCTTAACTACGAGCAGTACTTC.

This clonotype was observed a few times. In nucleotides, the CDR3 is TGTGCCAGCAGTTTACGGACAGGCGGGGAGACCCAGTACTTC. It codes for CASSLRTGGETQYF. The chain carries TRBV27 and TRBJ2-5; 7 nucleotides line up with TRBD1. V was clipped by 2 bases and J by 5 bases; unmatched bases: 5. Germline values: CDR1 MNHEY, CDR2 SMNVEV (reference sequence). The CDR3 extends over 14 amino acids.

This clonotype came up many times. V is TRBV11-2 and J is TRBJ1-1; D might be TRBD1 (6 bases). V lost 2 bases, J lost 0 bases, and 13 bases lay in between. Germline values: CDR1 SGHAT, CDR2 FQNNGV. This CDR3 has 16 amino acids. DNA for the CDR3: TGTGCCAGCAGCTTAAGAGGGGGGATTATGAACACTGAAGCTTTCTTT. Protein sequence: CASSLRGGIMNTEAFF.